The source of this TCR beta chain is a study of blood T cell repertoires in COVID-19. Across the whole study: From T cells, B-cell-depleted T cells, or PBMCs came the material, which was cDNA or gDNA.

This CDR3 spans 16 amino acids. After removal of 4 bases from V and 5 bases from J, the junction contained 7 bases not matched to a gene. Germline-derived CDR1 and CDR2 are LNHDA and SQIVND (reference sequence). Sequenced by immunoSEQ multiplex PCR; TCRdb stores in-frame clones only, minus some. This sample has roughly 71,000 clones, with approximately 82% found just once. Sequencing used peripheral blood. The genes are TRBV19 and TRBJ2-3; 12 bases agree with TRBD2. This TCR was recovered from a woman older than 75 with acute or convalescent COVID-19. CDR3 sequence: CASSTSPGLAGDTQYF. CDR3 coding DNA: TGTGCCAGTAGTACCTCCCCGGGACTAGCGGGAGATACGCAGTATTTT.